These 2 T cell receptor beta chains were all obtained from the same sample, sequenced in a study of T cells in localized non-small cell lung cancer. Only in-frame clones appear in the TCRdb table, and some are missing; sequencing was by immunoSEQ multiplex PCR. Found here are about 2,400 clones, approximately 24% of them singletons; the top ten hold 8% to 13%. The starting material was normal lung tissue next to the tumor, obtained before any cancer treatment. The source is a male donor older than 55 with stage I squamous cell lung carcinoma.

This clone is medium-sized (0.01 to 0.1%). The CDR3 DNA sequence: TGTGCCAGCAGCCCCCAGAGCGGGAGCTACGAGCAGTACTTC. This encodes CASSPQSGSYEQYF. This chain uses TRBV9 with TRBJ2-7, with TRBD2 identical over 8 bases. The V gene end was trimmed by 4 bases and the J gene end by 3 bases; junction bases not matched to a gene: 6. This CDR3 comprises 14 residues. Germline V lookup: CDR1 SGDLS, CDR2 YYNGEE.

V gene TRBV11-3 combines with J gene TRBJ1-3; D is unclear. CDR1 and CDR2 from the germline V gene are SGHNT and YENEEA. The CDR3 length is 15 residues. Trimming cost V 1 base and J 0 bases, with 7 bases left between them. CDR3: CASSLGSTSGNTIYF. CDR3 nucleotide sequence: TGTGCCAGCAGCTTAGGCTCCACCTCTGGAAACACCATATATTTT.